The rows below give T cell receptor beta chains drawn from one sample of a study of T cell responses to AZD1222 COVID-19 vaccine. Clones were sequenced by immunoSEQ multiplex PCR, and TCRdb holds only the in-frame ones, with some missing. Among over 120,000 clones listed, approximately 90% were seen once. The starting material was peripheral blood, obtained 28 days after the second AZD1222 dose. Source of these receptors: an adult who received the AZD1222 COVID-19 vaccine. Each CDR3 is given with its conserved first and last residue.

V gene	CDR3 length	J gene	CDR3 protein
TRBV5-4	14	TRBJ2-3	CASSLGGGTDTQYF
TRBV14	14	TRBJ1-6	CASGMGHLASPLHF
TRBV9	15	TRBJ2-5	CASSPGTSDQETQYF
TRBV11-3	14	TRBJ2-1	CASSLEQGPNEQFF
TRBV6-6	14	TRBJ1-1	CASSLGRGNTEAFF
TRBV10-2	13	TRBJ2-3	CASSGPSLDTQYF
TRBV5-1	16	TRBJ2-2	CASSLGLADGTGELFF
TRBV5-1	15	TRBJ1-1	CASSLGLEGNTEAFF
TRBV7-3	13	TRBJ2-5	CASSIIGKETQYF
TRBV29-1	14	TRBJ2-7	CSVMEHENDWEQYF
TRBV19	13	TRBJ2-1	CASQRDTDNEQFF
TRBV29-1	14	TRBJ2-6	CSVDQGTGANVLTF
TRBV19	13	TRBJ2-4	CASSTEIKNIQYF
TRBV3-1/TRBV3-2	13	TRBJ2-1	CASSQDYPGSAVF
TRBV7-2	13	TRBJ1-5	CASSLAFNQPQHF
TRBV28	14	TRBJ1-5	CASSLKGPHQPQHF
TRBV24-1	16	TRBJ1-5	CATSATTGSGNQPQHF
TRBV11-3	13	TRBJ2-3	CASSLNAADTQYF
TRBV19	15	TRBJ2-1	CASSSSGYSYNEQFF
TRBV3-1/TRBV3-2	14	TRBJ2-2	CASSQVGGTGELFF
TRBV2	15	TRBJ2-1	CASSEWASGYNEQFF
TRBV4-2	15	TRBJ1-2	CASSQAGNKNYGYTF
TRBV9	14	TRBJ2-3	CASGGGSGTDTQYF
TRBV7-2	16	TRBJ1-4	CASSSSGQGFNEKLFF
TRBV5-4	16	TRBJ2-2	CASSPGTGGLAGELFF
TRBV28	13	TRBJ1-2	CASSRDRGLGYTF
TRBV18	14	TRBJ2-3	CASSPPGPPDTQYF
TRBV6-5	14	TRBJ2-1	CASSGASSYNEQFF
TRBV7-9	13	TRBJ1-1	CASSLAEYTEAFF
TRBV11-2	18	TRBJ1-2	CASSLVAAPRGRSRGYTF
TRBV19	16	TRBJ2-7	CASSTIHRERSNEQYF
TRBV6-5	13	TRBJ2-2	CASSYYNTGELFF
TRBV11-2	16	TRBJ2-7	CASSLGGGAASYEQYF
TRBV11-3	12	TRBJ2-3	CASSPSTDTQYF
TRBV15	13	TRBJ2-1	CATSRTLGNEQFF
TRBV27	14	TRBJ2-5	CASIGQGRFETQYF